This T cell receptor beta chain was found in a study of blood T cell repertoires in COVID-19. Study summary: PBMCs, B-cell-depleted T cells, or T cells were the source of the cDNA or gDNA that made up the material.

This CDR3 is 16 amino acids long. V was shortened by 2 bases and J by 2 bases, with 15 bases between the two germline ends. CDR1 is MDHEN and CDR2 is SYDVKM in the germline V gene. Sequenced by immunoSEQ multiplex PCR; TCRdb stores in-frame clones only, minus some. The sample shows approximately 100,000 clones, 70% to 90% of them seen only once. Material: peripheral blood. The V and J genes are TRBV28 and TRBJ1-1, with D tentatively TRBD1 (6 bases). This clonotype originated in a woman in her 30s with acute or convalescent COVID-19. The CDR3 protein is CASSLVRGSRNTEAFF. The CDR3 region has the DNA TGTGCCAGCAGTTTAGTAAGGGGGTCCCGCAACACTGAAGCTTTCTTT.